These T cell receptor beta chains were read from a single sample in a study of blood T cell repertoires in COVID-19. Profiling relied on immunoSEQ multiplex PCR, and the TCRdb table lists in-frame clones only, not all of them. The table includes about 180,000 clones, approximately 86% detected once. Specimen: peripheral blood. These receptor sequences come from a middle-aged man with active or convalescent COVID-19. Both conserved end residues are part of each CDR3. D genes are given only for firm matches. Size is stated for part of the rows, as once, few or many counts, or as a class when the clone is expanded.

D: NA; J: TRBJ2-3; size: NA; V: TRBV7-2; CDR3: CASSFSSGNTQYF; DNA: TGTGCCAGCAGTTTTTCCTCTGGCAATACGCAGTATTTT
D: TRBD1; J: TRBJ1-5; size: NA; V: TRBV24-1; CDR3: CATSARDRGSNQPQHF; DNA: TGTGCCACCAGTGCCCGGGACAGGGGGAGCAATCAGCCCCAGCATTTT
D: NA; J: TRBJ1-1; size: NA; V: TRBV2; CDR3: CASSEETVGTEAFF; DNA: TGTGCCAGCAGTGAAGAGACAGTTGGGACTGAAGCTTTCTTT
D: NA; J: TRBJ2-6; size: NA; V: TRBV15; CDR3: CATSPGANVLTF; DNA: TGTGCCACGAGTCCTGGGGCCAACGTCCTGACTTTC
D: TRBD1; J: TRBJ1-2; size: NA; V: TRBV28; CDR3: CASSPDRAEGYTF; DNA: TGTGCCAGCAGCCCAGACAGGGCGGAGGGCTACACCTTC
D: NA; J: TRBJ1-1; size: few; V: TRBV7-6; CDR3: CASSLNEVTEAFF; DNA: TGTGCCAGCAGCTTAAACGAGGTGACTGAAGCTTTCTTT
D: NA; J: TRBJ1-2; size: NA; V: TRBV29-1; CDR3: CSVLGTNYGYTF; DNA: TGCAGCGTTCTCGGTACTAACTATGGCTACACCTTC
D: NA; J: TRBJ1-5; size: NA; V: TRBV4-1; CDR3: CASSQDGEARLNQPQHF; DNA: TGCGCCAGCAGCCAAGATGGGGAGGCTAGGCTCAATCAGCCCCAGCATTTT
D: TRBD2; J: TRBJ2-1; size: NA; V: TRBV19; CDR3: CASTPTGAGGIYNEQFF; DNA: TGTGCCAGTACCCCAACTGGGGCGGGAGGGATCTACAATGAGCAGTTCTTC
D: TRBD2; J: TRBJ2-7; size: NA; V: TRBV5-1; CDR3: CASSLTPLAGSPEQYF; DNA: TGCGCCAGCAGCTTGACCCCCCTAGCGGGGTCACCTGAGCAGTACTTC
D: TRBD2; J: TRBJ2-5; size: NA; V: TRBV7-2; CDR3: CASSLELAGGQETQYF; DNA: TGTGCCAGCAGCTTAGAACTAGCGGGGGGGCAAGAGACCCAGTACTTC
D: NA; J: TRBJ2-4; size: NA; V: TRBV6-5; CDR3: CASWAVENLQYF; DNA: TGTGCCTCATGGGCAGTGGAAAACCTTCAGTACTTC
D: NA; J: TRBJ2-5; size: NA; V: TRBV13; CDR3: CASSLVGRRETQYF; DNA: TGTGCCAGCAGCTTAGTGGGCAGGCGAGAGACCCAGTACTTC
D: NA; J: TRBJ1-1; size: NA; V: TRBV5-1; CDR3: CASSLGSGEAFF; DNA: TGCGCCAGCAGCTTGGGGTCAGGGGAAGCTTTCTTT